The 5 T cell receptor beta chains presented below share a single source sample, sequenced in a study of T cells in narcolepsy. Generated by immunoSEQ multiplex PCR, the TCRdb table keeps only in-frame clones and is missing some. The sample comprises 25,000 to 35,000 clones, approximately 87% of which are singletons, and approximately 1.2% rests with the top ten. The sample taken for sequencing was CD45RA- memory CD4+ T cells from PBMCs. These receptors all stem from a human donor with narcolepsy.

V and J are TRBV5-1 and TRBJ2-5; TRBD2 matches at 8 bases. This CDR3 region has 16 residues. The germline CDR1 and CDR2 sequences are SGHRS and YFSETQ. After removal of 4 bases from V and 4 bases from J, the junction contained 12 bases not matched to a gene. CDR3 region: CASSVWLRGGGETQYF. The CDR3 DNA reads as TGCGCCAGCAGCGTGTGGCTTCGGGGGGGTGGAGAGACCCAGTACTTC.

This clone is a singleton in its sample. The chain employs TRBV6-1 and TRBJ2-7; D may be TRBD1 (6 bases). The V end was cut by 8 bases, the J end by 3 bases, with 23 bases between. Germline CDR1 reads MNHNS; CDR2 reads SASEGT. The CDR3 covers 16 residues. CDR3 bases: TGTGCCAGCTCTGAAGGGGGACAAGCTTCCTACTACGAGCAGTACTTC. Its protein product is CASSEGGQASYYEQYF.

The rearrangement links TRBV6-6 to TRBJ1-1; perhaps TRBD1 as D (5 bases). The CDR3 length is 14 residues. V lost 5 bases to trimming and J lost 1 base, with 11 bases between them. CDR1 and CDR2 from the germline V gene are MNHNY and SVGAGI (reference sequence). The CDR3 coding sequence is TGTGCCAGCAGTGGGGACCAGGCGAACACTGAAGCTTTCTTT. This sequence encodes CASSGDQANTEAFF.

The rearrangement links TRBV6-1 to TRBJ1-1; D gene uncertain. The CDR3 is 12 amino acids. Germline values: CDR1 MNHNS, CDR2 SASEGT. Trimming cost V 2 bases and J 3 bases, with 4 bases left between them. For the CDR3, the DNA is TGTGCCAGCAGTGAACTGGACACTGAAGCTTTCTTT. It is translated as CASSELDTEAFF.

This rearrangement joins TRBV28 to TRBJ2-7, with D unresolved. The V end was cut by 5 bases, the J end by 3 bases, with 11 bases between. There are 13 residues in the CDR3. Germline CDR1 reads MDHEN; CDR2 reads SYDVKM. The CDR3 sequence is CASSVTSGYEQYF. Written as DNA, the CDR3 is TGTGCCAGCAGTGTGACCTCTGGCTACGAGCAGTACTTC.